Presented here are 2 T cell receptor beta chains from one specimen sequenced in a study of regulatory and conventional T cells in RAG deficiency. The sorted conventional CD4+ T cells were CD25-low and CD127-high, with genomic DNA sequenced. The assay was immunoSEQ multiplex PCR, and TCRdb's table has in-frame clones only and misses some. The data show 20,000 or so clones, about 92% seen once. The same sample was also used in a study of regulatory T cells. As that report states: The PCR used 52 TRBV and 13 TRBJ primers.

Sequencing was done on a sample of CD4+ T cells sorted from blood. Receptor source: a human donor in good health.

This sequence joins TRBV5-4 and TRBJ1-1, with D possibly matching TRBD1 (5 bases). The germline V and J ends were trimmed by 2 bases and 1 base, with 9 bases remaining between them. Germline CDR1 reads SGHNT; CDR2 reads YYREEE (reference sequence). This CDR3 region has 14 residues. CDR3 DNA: TGTGCCAGCAGCTTTGGAGGGGAGAACACTGAAGCTTTCTTT. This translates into CASSFGGENTEAFF.

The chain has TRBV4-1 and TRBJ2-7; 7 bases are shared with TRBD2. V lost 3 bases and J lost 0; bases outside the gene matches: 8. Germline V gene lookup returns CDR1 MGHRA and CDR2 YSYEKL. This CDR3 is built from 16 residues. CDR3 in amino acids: CASSHGSWTSSYEQYF. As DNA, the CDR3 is TGCGCCAGCAGCCATGGTTCGTGGACTAGCTCCTACGAGCAGTACTTC.